This is a list of T cell receptor beta chains from one sample in a study of response to subunit inactivated influenza vaccine. A single record per CDR3 protein comes from TCRdb applying MiXCR to the RT-PCR reads. The sample has roughly 650,000 distinct CDR3 sequences; 15% to 18% are singletons. The sample here was PBMCs from blood, taken roughly 12 days after vaccination. The receptor source for this set is a man aged 50 or older who received an inactivated influenza vaccine. CDR3s include the opening cysteine and the closing phenylalanine or tryptophan. The D gene is left open where the match is weak. Rows give clone size only sometimes, using once, few, many, or a class for an expanded clone.

>-|few|TRBJ1-6|TRBV4-1
CASSPPRQNNSPLHF
TGCGCCAGCAGCCCCCCTAGACAGAATAATTCACCCCTCCACTTT
>TRBD1|-|TRBJ1-6|TRBV27
CASSFGQGALHF
TGTGCCAGCAGTTTTGGACAGGGAGCCCTCCACTTT
>-|-|TRBJ1-5|TRBV20-1
CSATGPSNQPQHF
TGCAGTGCTACAGGGCCTAGCAATCAGCCCCAGCATTTT
>-|few|TRBJ2-4|TRBV7-9
CASSSTWTGNIQYF
TGTGCCAGCAGCTCCACTTGGACGGGGAACATTCAGTACTTC
>-|-|TRBJ2-5|TRBV3-1
CASSQRTETQYF
TGTGCCAGCAGCCAACGAACAGAGACCCAGTACTTC
>-|-|TRBJ2-5|TRBV6-2/TRBV6-3
CASSYSRTRLSSSSETQYF
TGTGCCAGCAGTTACTCAAGAACTCGTCTGTCCTCTAGCAGCGAGACCCAGTACTTC
>TRBD2|few|TRBJ2-3|TRBV20-1
CSAIGGSRTDTQYF
TGCAGTGCCATCGGCGGGAGTAGGACAGATACGCAGTATTTT
>TRBD2|-|TRBJ2-1|TRBV19
CASSETSGGVSSYNEQFF
TGTGCCAGTAGTGAGACTAGCGGGGGCGTCAGCTCCTACAATGAGCAGTTCTTC
>TRBD1|few|TRBJ1-2|TRBV12-3/TRBV12-4
CASRAGTANYGYTF
TGTGCCAGCAGGGCGGGGACAGCTAACTATGGCTACACCTTC
>-|few|TRBJ1-3|TRBV2
CASMTGTVLGNTIYF
TGTGCCAGCATGACCGGGACCGTCCTCGGAAACACCATATATTTT
>TRBD2|-|TRBJ2-2|TRBV20-1
CSVETSGNTGELFF
TGCAGTGTCGAAACTAGCGGAAACACCGGGGAGCTGTTTTTT
>TRBD1|-|TRBJ1-4|TRBV6-5
CASSSTGTGPPHEKLFF
TGTGCCAGCAGTTCAACCGGGACAGGGCCCCCGCATGAAAAACTGTTTTTT
>-|-|TRBJ1-2|TRBV4-1
CASSPRGGYGYTF
TGCGCCAGCAGCCCAAGAGGCGGCTATGGCTACACCTTC
>TRBD1|few|TRBJ2-3|TRBV6-5
CASSYSTPGQGSTDTQYF
TGTGCCAGCAGTTACTCGACACCTGGACAGGGAAGCACAGATACGCAGTATTTT
>-|few|TRBJ2-1|TRBV5-1
CASSYLGDEQFF
TGCGCCAGCAGCTATCTAGGCGATGAGCAGTTCTTC
>-|many|TRBJ2-1|TRBV29-1
CSVERGLRNEQFF
TGCAGCGTTGAACGGGGTTTGAGGAATGAGCAGTTCTTC
>-|many|TRBJ2-5|TRBV7-2
CASSLVVGETQYF
TGTGCCAGCAGCTTAGTGGTTGGGGAGACCCAGTACTTC
>TRBD1|-|TRBJ2-2|TRBV7-2
CASSVAGTGTDTGELFF
TGTGCCAGCAGCGTTGCCGGGACAGGGACGGACACCGGGGAGCTGTTTTTT
>TRBD2|-|TRBJ2-5|TRBV27
CASSPGLVETQYF
TGTGCCAGCAGTCCTGGACTAGTAGAGACCCAGTACTTC
>-|-|TRBJ2-2|TRBV5-6
CASSRDSGNGGELFF
TGTGCCAGCAGCAGAGACTCAGGGAATGGCGGGGAGCTGTTTTTT
>-|-|TRBJ2-7|TRBV28
CASSGSTVLLSYEQYF
TGTGCCAGCAGCGGATCAACGGTTCTTCTCTCCTACGAGCAGTACTTC
>-|many|TRBJ2-6|TRBV6-5
CASSSGLSGANVLTF
TGTGCCAGCAGTTCAGGCCTCTCTGGGGCCAACGTCCTGACTTTC
>-|-|TRBJ2-7|TRBV27
CASSLHPYHEQYF
TGTGCCAGCAGTCTGCATCCTTACCACGAGCAGTACTTC
>TRBD2|-|TRBJ2-3|TRBV7-2
CASRRSGSGGDTQYF
TGTGCCAGCAGACGTAGCGGGAGTGGAGGGGATACGCAGTATTTT
>-|-|TRBJ2-3|TRBV11-2
CASSFRALGPSWETQYF
TGTGCCAGCAGCTTTAGGGCCCTGGGACCTAGTTGGGAGACGCAGTATTTT
>-|few|TRBJ2-5|TRBV5-1
CASSLWDGQETQYF
TGCGCCAGCAGCTTATGGGACGGACAAGAGACCCAGTACTTC
>-|-|TRBJ2-6|TRBV20-1
CSARGTSWSTGANVLTF
TGCAGTGCTAGGGGAACTAGCTGGAGTACAGGGGCCAACGTCCTGACTTTC
>TRBD1|few|TRBJ2-7|TRBV7-2
CASSLGWGQGRPYEQYF
TGTGCCAGCAGCTTAGGTTGGGGACAGGGGCGTCCCTACGAGCAGTACTTC
>-|-|TRBJ2-6|TRBV7-2
CASSTGHVGANVLTF
TGTGCCAGCAGCACGGGCCACGTGGGGGCCAACGTCCTGACTTTC
>-|-|TRBJ1-2|TRBV29-1
CSVVVAATLGYTF
TGCAGCGTTGTTGTGGCGGCTACACTCGGCTACACCTTC
>-|-|TRBJ2-3|TRBV7-6
CASSRLSKTGTDTQYF
TGTGCCAGCAGCCGACTCTCCAAAACGGGCACAGATACGCAGTATTTT
>-|few|TRBJ2-7|TRBV10-3
CAISQEGPYEQYF
TGTGCCATCAGTCAGGAAGGGCCCTACGAGCAGTACTTC
>TRBD1|few|TRBJ1-6|TRBV7-8
CASSRGQANSPLHF
TGTGCCAGCAGCAGGGGACAGGCAAATTCACCCCTCCACTTT
>-|-|TRBJ2-1|TRBV27
CASSLYSPFSGREENEQFF
TGTGCCAGCAGTTTATATAGCCCCTTCTCGGGCAGGGAGGAAAATGAGCAGTTCTTC
>-|few|TRBJ2-1|TRBV7-2
CASSLVLGQGPNNEQFF
TGTGCCAGCAGCTTAGTGCTCGGGCAGGGTCCAAACAATGAGCAGTTCTTC
>-|few|TRBJ2-3|TRBV5-1
CASSPEKTISTDTQYF
TGCGCCAGCAGCCCCGAAAAGACAATTTCCACAGATACGCAGTATTTT
>-|-|TRBJ2-7|TRBV6-4
CASRTGTRLSYEQYF
TGTGCCAGCAGGACTGGCACCCGTCTTTCCTACGAGCAGTACTTC
>TRBD1|once|TRBJ2-2|TRBV2
CASRGQDTGELFF
TGTGCCAGCAGGGGACAGGATACCGGGGAGCTGTTTTTT
>-|few|TRBJ2-5|TRBV4-1
CASSRYLLDRSRKETQYF
TGCGCCAGCAGCCGTTACCTACTTGACAGAAGCAGGAAAGAGACCCAGTACTTC
>-|few|TRBJ1-3|TRBV6-1
CASRVDQSGNTIYF
TGTGCCAGCAGAGTCGACCAATCTGGAAACACCATATATTTT
>-|few|TRBJ2-1|TRBV25-1
CASVGGPSSYNEQFF
TGTGCCAGCGTCGGAGGCCCGAGCTCCTACAATGAGCAGTTCTTC
>-|-|TRBJ2-7|TRBV4-3
CASSQDSAIGYEQYF
TGCGCCAGCAGCCAAGATTCTGCAATCGGTTACGAGCAGTACTTC
>TRBD1|-|TRBJ2-1|TRBV20-1
CSARDGTEYYNEQFF
TGCAGTGCCAGAGATGGGACAGAATATTACAATGAGCAGTTCTTC
>TRBD1|few|TRBJ2-5|TRBV20-1
CSAQDRGIQETQYF
TGCAGTGCGCAGGACAGGGGGATCCAAGAGACCCAGTACTTC
>-|-|TRBJ1-1|TRBV6-6
CASRLERPTEAFF
TGTGCCAGCAGATTAGAAAGGCCCACTGAAGCTTTCTTT
>-|-|TRBJ1-6|TRBV11-3
CARGREGTVSPLHF
TGTGCCAGAGGACGAGAGGGGACGGTCTCTCCCCTCCACTTT